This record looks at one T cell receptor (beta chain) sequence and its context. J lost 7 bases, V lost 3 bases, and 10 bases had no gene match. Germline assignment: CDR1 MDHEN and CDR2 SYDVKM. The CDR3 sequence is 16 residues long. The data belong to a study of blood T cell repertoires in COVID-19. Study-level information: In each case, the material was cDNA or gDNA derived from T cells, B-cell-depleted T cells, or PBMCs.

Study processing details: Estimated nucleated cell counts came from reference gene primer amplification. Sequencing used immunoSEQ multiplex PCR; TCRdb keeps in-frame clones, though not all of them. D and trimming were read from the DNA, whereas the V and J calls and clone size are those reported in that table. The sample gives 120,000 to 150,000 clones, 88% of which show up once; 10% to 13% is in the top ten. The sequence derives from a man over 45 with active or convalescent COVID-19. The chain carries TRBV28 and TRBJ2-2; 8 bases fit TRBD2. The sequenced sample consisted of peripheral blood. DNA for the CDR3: TGTGCCAGCAGTTTTGCGGGAGGTGGTAATTTCGGGGAGCTGTTTTTT. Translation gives CASSFAGGGNFGELFF.